A single sample gave rise to the 12 T cell receptor beta chains below, sequenced in a study of T cells in pancreatic ductal adenocarcinoma. Surgery without prior neoadjuvant therapy was the treatment of the selected pancreatic ductal adenocarcinoma patients. This table comes from immunoSEQ multiplex PCR, and its TCRdb copy is limited to in-frame clones, with some not included. The sample holds roughly 5,000 clones, under 75% seen once. The sample was pancreatic tumor tissue. These receptors were taken from a human donor with pancreatic ductal adenocarcinoma.

J is TRBJ2-7 and V is TRBV4-3, with 8 nucleotides matching TRBD1. The CDR3 runs to 15 residues. CDR1 and CDR2 (germline): LGHNA, YSLEER. With 0 bases clipped from V and 6 bases from J, the junction kept 7 bases outside the gene matches. This CDR3 is CASSQEIGQGREQYF. The CDR3, as DNA: TGCGCCAGCAGCCAAGAGATCGGACAGGGTCGCGAGCAGTACTTC.

This chain connects TRBV18 to TRBJ2-2; a weak D match, TRBD1 (6 bases). V was pared by 1 base and J by 4 bases, with 7 bases between. The CDR3 covers 14 residues. Germline V gene data show CDR1 as KGHSH and CDR2 as LQKENI. CDR3 residues: CASSPLDSTGELFF. CDR3 coding DNA: TGTGCCAGCTCACCACTGGACAGCACCGGGGAGCTGTTTTTT.

The chain employs TRBV11-3 and TRBJ2-3, with 7 bases lining up with TRBD1. CDR3 length: 14 residues. The V segment lost 4 bases and the J segment 6 bases; nucleotides outside the gene matches: 7. The V gene's germline CDR1 is SGHNT and CDR2 YENEEA. CDR3 DNA sequence: TGTGCCAGCAGCTCAGGACAGGCCATGGATACGCAGTATTTT. It is translated as CASSSGQAMDTQYF.

This chain links TRBV29-1 with TRBJ1-5, with D possibly TRBD1 on 6 matching bases. CDR1 and CDR2 from the germline V gene are SQVTM and ANQGSEA. This CDR3 contains 13 residues. V lost 6 bases, J lost 0 bases, and 9 bases lay in between. CDR3 amino acids: CSVGALSNQPQHF. In nucleotides, the CDR3 is TGCAGCGTGGGGGCCCTTAGCAATCAGCCCCAGCATTTT.

The chain links TRBV9 to TRBJ2-1; 8 bases map to TRBD2. CDR1 and CDR2 (germline): SGDLS, YYNGEE. Unmatched junction bases numbered 1, after V lost 2 bases and J lost 0 bases. The CDR3 spans 15 residues. The CDR3 DNA reads TGTGCCAGCAGCGTTCTAGCGGGCTCCTACAATGAGCAGTTCTTC. It translates to CASSVLAGSYNEQFF.

In this sample, this clone turned up once. This chain joins TRBV6-6 and TRBJ2-1; D is uncertain. This CDR3 is built from 11 residues. Per germline, CDR1 MNHNY and CDR2 SVGAGI (reference sequence). Trimming removed 5 bases from V and 6 bases from J, with 5 bases in between. This CDR3 is CASSRGNEQFF. The CDR3 DNA is TGTGCCAGCAGTAGAGGCAATGAGCAGTTCTTC.

This clone turned up a few times. The chain carries TRBV2 and TRBJ2-1, with 8 bases matching TRBD2. The CDR3 contains 12 residues. J gave up 15 bases and V 7 bases, and 11 bases lay outside the gene matches. Germline-derived CDR1 and CDR2 are SNHLY and FYNNEI. This CDR3 reads CASMTGGDKGFF. The CDR3 DNA follows: TGTGCCAGCATGACCGGGGGGGACAAAGGGTTCTTC.

V is TRBV11-2 and J is TRBJ2-5, with 8 bases lining up with TRBD2. CDR1 and CDR2 (germline): SGHAT, FQNNGV. There are 15 residues in the CDR3. Trimming cost V 2 bases and J 4 bases; bases outside gene matches: 6. The CDR3 here is CASSLIGGASETQYF. DNA of the CDR3: TGTGCCAGCAGCTTAATCGGGGGGGCCTCAGAGACCCAGTACTTC.

CDR3 protein: CASSARQGAAGYTF. CDR3 bases: TGTGCCAGCAGCGCCAGACAGGGGGCAGCTGGCTACACCTTC. V usage is TRBV11-1 and J usage is TRBJ1-2; 10 nucleotides agree with TRBD1. Germline V CDR1 and CDR2: SGHAT, FQDESV (reference sequence). The length of the CDR3 is 14 residues. V shed 5 bases, J shed 7 bases, and the junction held 7 bases outside the gene matches.

The rearrangement joins TRBV6-5 to TRBJ1-5, with 9 bases matching TRBD1. Losses at the gene ends were 6 bases for V and 5 bases for J; bases not matched to a gene: 5. Germline V gene lookup returns CDR1 MNHEY and CDR2 SVGAGI. The CDR3 has 14 amino acids. CDR3 bases: TGTGCCAGCAGGATGACAGGGGGACATCAGCCCCAGCATTTT. This sequence encodes CASRMTGGHQPQHF.

V usage is TRBV5-6 and J usage is TRBJ1-2, with 10 bases lining up with TRBD1. The length of the CDR3 is 16 residues. The J segment lost 4 bases and the V segment lost 5 bases, leaving 11 bases of the junction unmatched. The germline gives CDR1 SGHDT, CDR2 YYEEEE. CDR3 DNA: TGTGCCAGCAGATATCGGGACAGGGGCGAGGGCTATGGCTACACCTTC. This translates into CASRYRDRGEGYGYTF.

V gene TRBV28 combines with J gene TRBJ1-2; perhaps TRBD1 as D (6 bases). Germline-derived CDR1 and CDR2 are MDHEN and SYDVKM. Trimming cost V 6 bases and J 3 bases, with 11 bases left between them. This CDR3 spans 13 amino acids. The CDR3 bases are TGTGCCAGCAGAATACCAGGGGACTATGGCTACACCTTC. It is translated as CASRIPGDYGYTF.